The sequence of this T cell receptor (beta chain) was determined in a study of blood T cell repertoires in COVID-19 (dated by TCRdb to 2020 to 2022). In terms of the full investigation: Samples from collaborators originated in the United States, Italy and Spain and spanned both the acute and convalescent phases of COVID-19. The sample metadata nearly always contained a de-identified subject ID, COVID-19 status, age in years and sex. The material from the prospective study consisted of cDNA or gDNA derived from T cells, B-cell-depleted T cells, or PBMCs. The repertoires were released in a freely available public database meant as a resource for research on the immune response to SARS-CoV-2. Samples were obtained from the ongoing ImmuneRACE study (first 160 participants) and from over 1,000 subjects provided by 6 global collaborators. Deeply sampled blood TCRbeta repertoires from subjects exposed to, actively infected with, or recovered from COVID-19 were included in the dataset. Where HLA class I and class II types were available, the types were taken from metadata supplied by the sample provider, not from assay-based typing.

With regard to this clone: What antigen it recognizes has not been identified. No quality values exist for individual bases; no much larger clone is one base distant.

The collaborating institutions used their own protocols to collect whole blood in K2EDTA tubes. For TCRbeta analysis, collaborators shipped samples as frozen whole blood, isolated PBMCs, or DNA extracted from either of those sample types. CDR1 and CDR2 are read off the germline V gene as SGHAT and FQNNGV. V was cut back by 1 base and J by 5 bases, leaving a gap of 5 bases between them. Inclusive of the bounding cysteine and phenylalanine, the CDR3 is 12 residues long. The DNA shown is the 36-base CDR3, in frame from base 1. Broad study findings and their caveats: The amount of clinical and demographic metadata varied by source and participant and was provided uncurated.

The immunoSEQ Assay, a bias-controlled multiplex PCR, was used to amplify TCRbeta CDR3 regions from genomic DNA. The authors processed their data as follows. Within the assay, amplification of reference gene primers was used to estimate how many nucleated cells each sample contained. To quantify the absolute abundance of each unique TCRbeta CDR3 rearrangement, sequence reads were collapsed and filtered. For each sample, productive Simpson clonality was calculated by taking the square root of Simpson's diversity index across productive rearrangements. TCRdb retrieved this table from immuneACCESS and kept in-frame rearrangements only. Not all clones are present; in checked studies, unresolved V genes account for under half, and no reason is known for the remainder. The D gene and trimming were derived from the DNA, and the V and J assignments and clone size from that table. This sample is represented by around 39,000 clones; 81% of them were singletons. Of the sample, approximately 32% is held by the ten largest clones.

Sequenced sample: peripheral blood. This TCR derives from an elderly man with active or convalescent COVID-19. The rearranged chain carries TRBV11-2 and TRBJ1-1, with the D segment identity uncertain. Here is the DNA: TGTGCCAGCAGCTTAGCGGGGACTGAAGCTTTCTTT. This encodes CASSLAGTEAFF.